This T cell receptor (beta chain) originates from a study of T cells in Graves' hyperthyroidism and ophthalmopathy. Amplification targeted TCR beta CDR3 regions from RNA transcripts. A first-round RT-PCR of the TCR CDR3 used the HTBI primer set. From the multiplex PCR reads, TCRdb called clonotypes with MiXCR, one entry per CDR3 protein. The sample includes more than 500,000 distinct CDR3 sequences, roughly 16% seen only once; the top ten take less than 4.5%. Sequencing was done on a sample of blood. The receptor was derived from a woman in her twenties or thirties with Graves' hyperthyroidism.

Here the CDR3 DNA reads TGTGCCAGCGCAAACCCCCAGAGCGGGACAGGGGAGCAGTTCTTC. Protein product: CASANPQSGTGEQFF. This chain connects TRBV11-3 to TRBJ2-1; 9 bases are a match to TRBD1. In germline, CDR1 is SGHNT, CDR2 YENEEA. This CDR3 comprises 15 residues. Germline trimming cut 8 bases from V and 10 bases from J; bases unmatched to any gene: 15.